One and the same sample provided the 15 T cell receptor beta chains below, sequenced in a study of blood T cell repertoires in COVID-19. Produced via immunoSEQ multiplex PCR; TCRdb's table is partial and in-frame only. The top ten clones hold around 1.5% of a sample with some 170,000 clones, about 91% of them seen once. The sequencing sample was made of peripheral blood. The receptor set was obtained from a woman in her forties or fifties with acute or convalescent COVID-19.

The DNA of the CDR3 is TGTGCCAGCAGCCTGGACCAGCGGGCCTACAATGAGCAGTTCTTC. This encodes CASSLDQRAYNEQFF. This chain connects TRBV6-5 to TRBJ2-1, with D maybe TRBD2 (6 bases). The germline CDR1 and CDR2 sequences are MNHEY and SVGAGI. Trimming removed 6 bases at V and 2 bases at J, with 14 bases between. CDR3 length equals 15 residues.

This chain joins TRBV19 and TRBJ1-5; 7 bases are shared with TRBD1. V lost 7 bases, J lost 6 bases, and 3 bases stayed unmatched. Germline V gene lookup returns CDR1 LNHDA and CDR2 SQIVND (reference sequence). This CDR3 contains 12 residues. The DNA of the CDR3 is TGTGCCAGTACTCGACAGGGTCAGCCCCAGCATTTT. This codes for CASTRQGQPQHF.

V and J are TRBV6-2 or TRBV6-3 and TRBJ1-2; 7 bases are shared with TRBD1. Per the germline V gene, CDR1 is MNHEY and CDR2 is SVGEGT. This CDR3 comprises 13 residues. After removal of 5 bases from V and 4 bases from J, the junction contained 4 bases not matched to a gene. This CDR3 reads CASSIRQGYGYTF. The DNA for the CDR3 is TGTGCCAGCAGTATAAGACAGGGCTATGGCTACACCTTC.

The genes are TRBV6-5 and TRBJ1-2, with 7 bases matching TRBD1. This CDR3 is built from 14 residues. Germline V gene lookup returns CDR1 MNHEY and CDR2 SVGAGI. V was pared by 6 bases and J by 3 bases, with 7 bases of the junction left unmatched. The CDR3: CASRPDRAHYGYTF. The CDR3 DNA sequence: TGTGCCAGCAGACCCGACAGGGCTCACTATGGCTACACCTTC.

The chain is built from TRBV6-5 and TRBJ2-7; the D gene is possibly TRBD1 (5 bases). The V and J ends lost 5 bases and 2 bases respectively, with 13 bases between them. The CDR3 totals 14 residues. From germline, CDR1 is MNHEY and CDR2 SVGAGI. This CDR3 is CASSRTGSPYEQYF. CDR3 coding DNA: TGTGCCAGCAGTCGCACAGGATCTCCCTACGAGCAGTACTTC.

The rearrangement uses TRBV7-2 and TRBJ1-5; possibly TRBD1 for D (5 bases). Germline V CDR1 and CDR2: SGHTA, FQGNSA. The CDR3 is 14 residues long. V was pared by 0 bases and J by 7 bases, with 10 bases between. CDR3 sequence (DNA): TGTGCCAGCAGCTTAGCGAACCGGGGGCAGCCCCAGCATTTT. This translates into CASSLANRGQPQHF.

V is TRBV28 and J is TRBJ1-4, with D unresolved. The ends were cut back, 7 bases at V and 8 bases at J, with 8 bases in the middle. This CDR3 is 11 amino acids long. Germline values: CDR1 MDHEN, CDR2 SYDVKM. The CDR3 DNA reads as TGTGCCAGCACCCTAGGCGAAAAACTGTTTTTT. Its protein product is CASTLGEKLFF.

This CDR3 reads CASSVRGLDTEAFF. DNA for the CDR3: TGTGCCAGTAGCGTCAGGGGGCTTGACACTGAAGCTTTCTTT. The V and J genes are TRBV19 and TRBJ1-1, with 8 bases that match TRBD1. This CDR3 comprises 14 residues. V was clipped by 6 bases and J by 3 bases; unmatched bases: 6. Germline V gene data show CDR1 as LNHDA and CDR2 as SQIVND (reference sequence).

V usage is TRBV20-1 and J usage is TRBJ2-6, with D hard to call. Germline V lookup: CDR1 DFQATT, CDR2 SNEGSKA (reference sequence). The V end was cut by 3 bases, the J end by 2 bases, with 8 bases between. The CDR3 consists of 14 residues. The CDR3 spells CSASAFPGANVLTF. CDR3 sequence (DNA): TGCAGTGCTAGTGCATTCCCTGGGGCCAACGTCCTGACTTTC.

The V and J genes are TRBV5-4 and TRBJ1-1, with a possible D match to TRBD1 (6 bases). The germline V and J ends were trimmed by 2 bases and 1 base, with 12 bases remaining between them. There are 15 residues in the CDR3. The germline gives CDR1 SGHNT, CDR2 YYREEE (reference sequence). The CDR3 here is CASSLTGSGNTEAFF. The CDR3 coding sequence is TGTGCCAGCAGCTTAACAGGGAGCGGGAACACTGAAGCTTTCTTT.

This chain joins TRBV2 and TRBJ1-2; 9 bases are shared with TRBD1. CDR1 SNHLY and CDR2 FYNNEI come from the germline V gene. This CDR3 has 14 amino acids. V gave up 6 bases and J gave up 9 bases; unmatched junction bases: 11. The CDR3 loop is CASRGTGSPGSYTF. Written as DNA, the CDR3 is TGTGCCAGCAGAGGGACAGGGTCACCTGGGAGCTACACCTTC.

The chain is built from TRBV27 and TRBJ1-6, with 7 bases matching TRBD1. Trimming cost V 7 bases and J 9 bases; bases outside gene matches: 9. Germline CDR1 and CDR2: MNHEY and SMNVEV (reference sequence). The length of the CDR3 is 14 residues. As DNA, the CDR3 is TGTGCCAGCAATGAGGGGGCGGAAGGTTCACCCCTCCACTTT. As protein: CASNEGAEGSPLHF.

The V call is TRBV6-5, the J call TRBJ2-7; 11 positions agree with TRBD2. Looked up from germline, CDR1 is MNHEY and CDR2 is SVGAGI. This CDR3 contains 16 residues. Germline trimming cut 4 bases from V and 0 bases from J; bases unmatched to any gene: 5. Here the CDR3 DNA reads TGTGCCAGCAGTTTACTAGCGGGGGTGTCCTCCTACGAGCAGTACTTC. As protein: CASSLLAGVSSYEQYF.

The chain recombines TRBV9 with TRBJ2-7; 9 bases fit TRBD1. CDR3 length: 16 residues. With V trimmed by 4 bases and J by 1 base, 9 bases remained unmatched. Germline lookup yields CDR1 SGDLS and CDR2 YYNGEE. DNA of the CDR3: TGTGCCAGCAGCCCTAAGAGGGACAGGGATTCCTACGAGCAGTACTTC. This sequence encodes CASSPKRDRDSYEQYF.

The V and J genes are TRBV11-2 and TRBJ2-7; perhaps TRBD1 as D (5 bases). This CDR3 has 13 residues. Trimming stripped 4 bases from V and 6 bases from J, with 13 bases between. CDR1 and CDR2 from the germline V gene are SGHAT and FQNNGV. The CDR3 DNA is TGTGCCAGCAGCTCGAATCAGGGTGGCGAGCAGTACTTC. Translating it yields CASSSNQGGEQYF.